The next 29 T cell receptor beta chains were all read from a single sample in a study of identifying expanded T cells in peripheral blood. The method was immunoSEQ multiplex PCR; TCRdb's version includes in-frame clones alone and lacks a portion of them. The table has approximately 90,000 clones, approximately 83% seen once. Sequenced: blood. These receptors all come from a person between 18 and 75 years old in good health.

The gene calls are TRBV7-9 and TRBJ2-1, with no clear D. Trimming cost V 1 base and J 0 bases, with 10 bases left between them. The CDR3 runs 16 residues. Germline V lookup: CDR1 SEHNR, CDR2 FQNEAQ (reference sequence). The CDR3 loop reads CASSLGQIYSYNEQFF. DNA for the CDR3: TGTGCCAGCAGCTTAGGCCAGATCTACTCCTACAATGAGCAGTTCTTC.

The chain links TRBV4-1 to TRBJ1-1; TRBD1 matches 7 bases. The CDR3 has 14 amino acids. Germline lookup yields CDR1 MGHRA and CDR2 YSYEKL. V dropped 1 base and J dropped 3; count of bases not matched to a gene: 2. CDR3 DNA sequence: TGCGCCAGCAGCCAAGGAGACAGGGACACTGAAGCTTTCTTT. This sequence encodes CASSQGDRDTEAFF.

The table lists this clone with a few counts. The rearrangement uses TRBV27 and TRBJ1-6; D not resolved. This CDR3 has 12 amino acids. V lost 3 bases and J 7 bases, leaving 4 bases between the germline ends. Germline V lookup: CDR1 MNHEY, CDR2 SMNVEV (reference sequence). The DNA of the CDR3 is TGTGCCAGCAGTTTGGGGAATTCACCCCTCCACTTT. Its protein is CASSLGNSPLHF.

J is TRBJ1-4 and V is TRBV7-2; D ambiguous. Between the trimmed V and J ends, which lost 1 base and 3 bases, there was a span of 18 bases. CDR1 and CDR2 (germline): SGHTA, FQGNSA. The CDR3 runs to 18 residues. Written as DNA, the CDR3 is TGTGCCAGCAGCTTAGAGTTGGTAGGGCGCGGATCTAATGAAAAACTGTTTTTT. Amino acid sequence: CASSLELVGRGSNEKLFF.

This sequence joins TRBV27 and TRBJ1-2, with a possible D match to TRBD1 (6 bases). This CDR3 contains 13 residues. CDR1 is MNHEY and CDR2 is SMNVEV in the germline V gene (reference sequence). The V and J ends lost 6 bases and 7 bases respectively, with 15 bases between them. The CDR3 bases are TGTGCCAGCAGCGTAACAGGGAGTCGTGGCTACACCTTC. It translates to CASSVTGSRGYTF.

This rearrangement joins TRBV5-5 to TRBJ2-7, with TRBD2 as a possible D gene (5 bases). The germline V and J ends were trimmed by 3 bases and 4 bases, with 20 bases remaining between them. Germline V gene data show CDR1 as SGHKS and CDR2 as YYEKEE (reference sequence). This CDR3 contains 16 residues. The CDR3 DNA follows: TGTGCCAGCAGCTCATTAGGAGGTGGATCTCGGTACGAGCAGTACTTC. Residues: CASSSLGGGSRYEQYF. Filled out from reference TRBV5-5 and TRBJ2-7, the complete variable domain reads DAGVTQSPTHLIKTRGQQVTLRCSPISGHKSVSWYQQVLGQGPQFIFQYYEKEERGRGNFPDRFSARQFPNYSSELNVNALLLGDSALYLCASSSLGGGSRYEQYFGPGTRLTVT.

The chain is built from TRBV30 and TRBJ1-5; D is undetermined. The CDR3 covers 14 residues. V lost 5 bases, J lost 5 bases, and 16 bases lay in between. Germline loops: CDR1 GTSNPN, CDR2 SVGIG (reference sequence). In DNA form, the CDR3 reads TGTGCCTGGGGAGGAGGAGGGTGGGATCAGCCCCAGCATTTT. This encodes CAWGGGGWDQPQHF.

The genes are TRBV7-8 and TRBJ1-6, with D possibly TRBD1 on 6 matching bases. V was clipped by 6 bases and J by 1 base, with 16 bases between them. This CDR3 is 17 amino acids long. CDR1 is SGHVS and CDR2 is FQNEAQ in the germline V gene. The CDR3 here is CASRPDRGQSYNSPLHF. Written as DNA, the CDR3 is TGTGCCAGCAGACCCGACCGGGGACAATCCTATAATTCACCCCTCCACTTT.

Only a few counts were recorded for this clone. The chain recombines TRBV18 with TRBJ1-1; no firm D call. Germline CDR1 and CDR2: KGHSH and LQKENI. The CDR3 sequence is 13 residues long. V lost 6 bases, J lost 1 base, and 9 bases lay in between. The CDR3 DNA reads as TGTGCCAGCTCTCGCGACAAGAACACTGAAGCTTTCTTT. It is translated as CASSRDKNTEAFF. The variable domain in full, completed from reference TRBV18 and TRBJ1-1, reads NAGVMQNPRHLVRRRGQEARLRCSPMKGHSHVYWYRQLPEEGLKFMVYLQKENIIDESGMPKERFSAEFPKEGPSILRIQQVVRGDSAAYFCASSRDKNTEAFFGQGTRLTVV.

The J gene is TRBJ2-4, the V gene TRBV7-9; 8 nucleotides align to TRBD1. The CDR3 sequence is 16 residues long. V trimming: 4 bases; J trimming: 0 bases; junction bases outside the gene matches: 5. Germline V gene data show CDR1 as SEHNR and CDR2 as FQNEAQ (reference sequence). CDR3 sequence: CASSSRQGPAKNIQYF. Here the CDR3 DNA reads TGTGCCAGCAGCTCGCGACAGGGGCCAGCCAAAAACATTCAGTACTTC.

The chain joins TRBV25-1 to TRBJ2-3; 13 positions match TRBD2. CDR1 is MGHDK, CDR2 SYGVNS, per germline. V was pared by 5 bases and J by 6 bases, with 2 bases of the junction left unmatched. This CDR3 region has 14 residues. Here the CDR3 reads CASSKTSGGDTQYF. CDR3 nucleotides: TGTGCCAGCAGTAAGACTAGCGGGGGGGATACGCAGTATTTT.

The chain is built from TRBV28 and TRBJ1-2; D unclear. This CDR3 has 12 amino acids. Trimming stripped 7 bases from V and 3 bases from J, with 9 bases between. Germline V CDR1 and CDR2: MDHEN, SYDVKM. The CDR3 coding sequence is TGTGCCAGCAACCTGGGCCACTATGGCTACACCTTC. This gives the protein CASNLGHYGYTF.

The chain combines TRBV6-6 with TRBJ1-1; weak D call: TRBD1 (5 bases). Germline lookup yields CDR1 MNHNY and CDR2 SVGAGI (reference sequence). V gave up 0 bases and J gave up 7 bases, with 12 bases separating them. The CDR3 spans 14 residues. This chain's CDR3 is CASSYSRQRGEAFF. The CDR3 nucleotides read TGTGCCAGCAGTTACTCCAGACAGAGGGGTGAAGCTTTCTTT.

J is TRBJ2-1 and V is TRBV18, with 9 bases lining up with TRBD1. CDR3 size: 16 residues. V trimming: 1 base; J trimming: 5 bases; junction bases outside the gene matches: 6. Germline lookup yields CDR1 KGHSH and CDR2 LQKENI. CDR3 protein: CASSPRSTGGDNEQFF. The CDR3, as DNA: TGTGCCAGCTCACCACGGTCGACAGGGGGAGACAATGAGCAGTTCTTC.

The CDR3 spells CASSAFGGKGQETQYF. Here the CDR3 DNA reads TGCGCCAGCAGCGCGTTCGGGGGGAAGGGCCAAGAGACCCAGTACTTC. This chain links TRBV5-1 with TRBJ2-5, with 7 bases aligning to TRBD2. V lost 4 bases, J lost 1 base, and 10 bases stayed unmatched. Germline-derived CDR1 and CDR2 are SGHRS and YFSETQ. The CDR3 is made up of 16 amino acids.

This CDR3 is CASGLEGFWVFRVEQYF. The CDR3 DNA is TGTGCTAGTGGTTTGGAGGGGTTTTGGGTGTTTCGGGTCGAGCAGTACTTC. J is TRBJ2-7 and V is TRBV12-5, with D possibly TRBD1 on 5 matching bases. The CDR3 consists of 17 residues. The V end was cut by 1 base, the J end by 6 bases, with 22 bases between. Germline assignment: CDR1 LGHNT and CDR2 FRNRAP. Based on the CDR3 plus reference TRBV12-5 and TRBJ2-7, the full variable domain is DARVTQTPRHKVTEMGQEVTMRCQPILGHNTVFWYRQTMMQGLELLAYFRNRAPLDDSGMPKDRFSAEMPDATLATLKIQPSEPRDSAVYFCASGLEGFWVFRVEQYFGPGTRLTVT.

CDR3 sequence: CASSLRAESYGYTF. CDR3 sequence (DNA): TGTGCCAGCAGCTTAAGGGCAGAATCCTATGGCTACACCTTC. The chain has TRBV11-1 and TRBJ1-2; D remains unclear. Germline V gene sequence: CDR1 SGHAT, CDR2 FQDESV (reference sequence). V was shortened by 2 bases and J by 4 bases, with 11 bases between the two germline ends. CDR3 length equals 14 residues.

Concerning this clone itself: Additional DNA sequences in this sample encode the identical CDR3. The genes are TRBV5-1 and TRBJ1-2; no definite D call. Trimming took 3 bases from V and 1 from J, leaving 4 bases between them. Germline CDR1 is SGHRS and CDR2 is YFSETQ. CDR3 length equals 12 residues. The CDR3 sequence is CASSSDNYGYTF. CDR3 nucleotides: TGCGCCAGCAGCTCAGATAACTATGGCTACACCTTC.

The gene calls are TRBV19 and TRBJ1-2, with D possibly matching TRBD1 (5 bases). The CDR3 contains 13 residues. Germline lookup yields CDR1 LNHDA and CDR2 SQIVND (reference sequence). V gave up 5 bases and J gave up 3 bases, with 10 bases separating them. In DNA form, the CDR3 reads TGTGCCAGTAGTTTGTTGGGGGACTATGGCTACACCTTC. The encoded protein is CASSLLGDYGYTF.

V gene TRBV19 combines with J gene TRBJ1-1, with no clear D. The CDR3 runs to 14 residues. Germline V gives CDR1 LNHDA, CDR2 SQIVND (reference sequence). Deletions cut 3 bases from V and 3 bases from J, with 11 bases between. The CDR3 nucleotides are TGTGCCAGTAGTATCCCGTGGACGGACACTGAAGCTTTCTTT. Its protein product is CASSIPWTDTEAFF.

The chain joins TRBV27 to TRBJ2-7; D possibly corresponds to TRBD1 (5 bases). V shed 2 bases and J shed 4 bases, with 15 bases lying between them. The CDR3 covers 15 residues. The germline gives CDR1 MNHEY, CDR2 SMNVEV (reference sequence). This CDR3 reads CASSLIQGSMYEQYF. CDR3 coding DNA: TGTGCCAGCAGTTTAATCCAGGGTTCCATGTACGAGCAGTACTTC.

This clone was seen a single time. The chain employs TRBV6-6 and TRBJ2-3, with D unresolved. The germline V and J ends were trimmed by 4 bases and 5 bases, with 10 bases remaining between them. The V gene's germline CDR1 is MNHNY and CDR2 SVGAGI (reference sequence). The CDR3 is 13 amino acids. CDR3 sequence reads: CASSFGPQDTQYF. The CDR3 coding sequence is TGTGCCAGCAGTTTTGGACCCCAAGATACGCAGTATTTT.

The chain has TRBV6-5 and TRBJ1-2; the match to TRBD1 covers 7 bases. The CDR3 loop spans 12 amino acids. Per the germline V gene, CDR1 is MNHEY and CDR2 is SVGAGI. Losses at the gene ends were 6 bases for V and 8 bases for J; bases not matched to a gene: 6. The CDR3 bases are TGTGCCAGCAGCCGACAGGGATGGGGCTACACCTTC. Translation gives CASSRQGWGYTF.

This clone was picked up one time. The rearrangement joins TRBV19 to TRBJ1-1, with D perhaps matching TRBD1 (6 bases). Trimming shortened V by 9 bases and J by 1 base, and 12 bases separated the two germline ends. This CDR3 is built from 13 residues. Germline assignment: CDR1 LNHDA and CDR2 SQIVND (reference sequence). The DNA for the CDR3 is TGTGCCAGCAGAAAGACAGGGAACACTGAAGCTTTCTTT. Amino acids: CASRKTGNTEAFF. The whole variable domain, remainder taken from reference TRBV19 and TRBJ1-1, is DGGITQSPKYLFRKEGQNVTLSCEQNLNHDAMYWYRQDPGQGLRLIYYSQIVNDFQKGDIAEGYSVSREKKESFPLTVTSAQKNPTAFYLCASRKTGNTEAFFGQGTRLTVV.

The chain recombines TRBV7-6 with TRBJ1-1, with D unclear. The CDR3 consists of 13 residues. Trimming removed 2 bases from V and 4 bases from J, with 8 bases in between. Germline values: CDR1 SGHVS, CDR2 FNYEAQ. Here the CDR3 reads CASSLFGGTEAFF. CDR3 DNA sequence: TGTGCCAGCAGCTTATTCGGTGGCACTGAAGCTTTCTTT. Supplemented by reference TRBV7-6 and TRBJ1-1, the full variable domain reads GAGVSQSPRYKVTKRGQDVALRCDPISGHVSLYWYRQALGQGPEFLTYFNYEAQQDKSGLPNDRFSAERPEGSISTLTIQRTEQRDSAMYRCASSLFGGTEAFFGQGTRLTVV.

The J gene is TRBJ1-1, the V gene TRBV9, with TRBD1 matching over 8 bases. V lost 3 bases and J lost 5; bases outside the gene matches: 18. This CDR3 spans 18 amino acids. Germline CDR1 is SGDLS and CDR2 is YYNGEE. CDR3 nucleotides: TGTGCCAGCAGCGCAAGAGTCTTGACAGGGGTCGCTCAAACTGAAGCTTTCTTT. Amino acids: CASSARVLTGVAQTEAFF.

V and J are TRBV30 and TRBJ1-2; 8 bases fit TRBD1. The CDR3 totals 16 residues. The V segment lost 1 base and the J segment 4 bases; nucleotides outside the gene matches: 11. Germline V gives CDR1 GTSNPN, CDR2 SVGIG (reference sequence). CDR3 residues: CAWSAGTGPIGYGYTF. The CDR3 DNA follows: TGTGCCTGGAGTGCTGGGACAGGACCGATTGGCTATGGCTACACCTTC.

V and J are TRBV6-1 and TRBJ1-3, with D hard to call. V lost 1 base and J lost 0, with 4 bases in between. The germline gives CDR1 MNHNS, CDR2 SASEGT. The CDR3 contains 14 residues. The CDR3 bases are TGTGCCAGCAGTGAAGTGGGCTCTGGAAACACCATATATTTT. It translates to CASSEVGSGNTIYF.

The CDR3 here is CASRTGGTEAFF. The DNA of the CDR3 is TGTGCCAGCAGAACGGGGGGAACTGAAGCTTTCTTT. The chain combines TRBV2 with TRBJ1-1; a possible D gene is TRBD1 (5 bases). This CDR3 has 12 amino acids. Germline V gene data show CDR1 as SNHLY and CDR2 as FYNNEI. Trimming shortened V by 6 bases and J by 5 bases, and 10 bases separated the two germline ends.